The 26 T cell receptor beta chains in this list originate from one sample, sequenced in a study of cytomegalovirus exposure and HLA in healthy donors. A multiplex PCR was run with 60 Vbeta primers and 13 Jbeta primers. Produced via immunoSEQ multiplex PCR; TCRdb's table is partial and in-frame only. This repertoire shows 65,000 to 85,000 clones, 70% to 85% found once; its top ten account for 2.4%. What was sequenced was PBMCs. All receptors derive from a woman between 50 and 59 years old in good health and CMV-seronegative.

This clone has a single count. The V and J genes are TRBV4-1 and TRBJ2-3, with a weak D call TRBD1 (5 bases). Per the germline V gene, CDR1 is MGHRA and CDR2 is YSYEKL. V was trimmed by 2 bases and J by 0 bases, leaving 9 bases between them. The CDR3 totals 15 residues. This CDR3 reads CASSQQGRSTDTQYF. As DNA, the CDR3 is TGCGCCAGCAGCCAACAGGGAAGAAGCACAGATACGCAGTATTTT.

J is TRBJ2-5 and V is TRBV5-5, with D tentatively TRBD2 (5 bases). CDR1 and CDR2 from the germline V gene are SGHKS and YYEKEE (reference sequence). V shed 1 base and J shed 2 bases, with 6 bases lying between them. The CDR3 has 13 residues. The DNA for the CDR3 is TGTGCCAGCAGCTTGCGGGGACAAGAGACCCAGTACTTC. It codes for CASSLRGQETQYF. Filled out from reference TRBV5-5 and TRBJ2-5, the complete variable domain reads DAGVTQSPTHLIKTRGQQVTLRCSPISGHKSVSWYQQVLGQGPQFIFQYYEKEERGRGNFPDRFSARQFPNYSSELNVNALLLGDSALYLCASSLRGQETQYFGPGTRLLVL.

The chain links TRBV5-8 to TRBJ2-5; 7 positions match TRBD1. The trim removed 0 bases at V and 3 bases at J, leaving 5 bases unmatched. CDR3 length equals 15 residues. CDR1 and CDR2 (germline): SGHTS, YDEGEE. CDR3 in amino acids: CASSLAEGQKETQYF. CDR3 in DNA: TGTGCCAGCAGCTTGGCCGAGGGACAGAAAGAGACCCAGTACTTC.

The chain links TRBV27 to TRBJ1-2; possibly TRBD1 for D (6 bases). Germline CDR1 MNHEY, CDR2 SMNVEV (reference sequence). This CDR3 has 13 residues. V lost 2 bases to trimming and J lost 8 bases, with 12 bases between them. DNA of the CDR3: TGTGCCAGCAGTTTACAGGGGCTGGAGGGCTACACCTTC. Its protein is CASSLQGLEGYTF.

The CDR3 sequence: CASKKAGGREQYF. Here the CDR3 DNA reads TGTGCCAGCAAGAAAGCAGGAGGGCGCGAGCAGTACTTC. The chain combines TRBV27 with TRBJ2-5, with D perhaps TRBD2 (6 bases). The J call may be mistaken, given a closer DNA end match to TRBJ2-7. CDR3 length equals 13 residues. Germline V CDR1 and CDR2: MNHEY, SMNVEV (reference sequence).

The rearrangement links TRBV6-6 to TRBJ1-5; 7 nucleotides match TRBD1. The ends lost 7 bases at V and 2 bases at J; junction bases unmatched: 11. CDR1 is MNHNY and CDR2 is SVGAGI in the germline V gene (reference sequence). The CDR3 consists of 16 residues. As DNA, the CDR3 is TGTGCCAGCACTTCTACAGGGGAAGGTGGCAATCAGCCCCAGCATTTT. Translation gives CASTSTGEGGNQPQHF.

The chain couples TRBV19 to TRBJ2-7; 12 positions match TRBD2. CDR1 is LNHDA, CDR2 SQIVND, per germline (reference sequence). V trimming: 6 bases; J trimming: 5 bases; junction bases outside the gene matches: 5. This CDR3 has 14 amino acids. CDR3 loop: CASSGLAGIHEQYF. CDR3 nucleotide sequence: TGTGCCAGTAGCGGACTAGCGGGAATCCACGAGCAGTACTTC.

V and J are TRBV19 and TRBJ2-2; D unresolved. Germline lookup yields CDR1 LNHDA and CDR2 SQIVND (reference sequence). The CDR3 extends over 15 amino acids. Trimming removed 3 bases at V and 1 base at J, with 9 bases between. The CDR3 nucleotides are TGTGCCAGTAGTATCGGCAGGATGAACACCGGGGAGCTGTTTTTT. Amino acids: CASSIGRMNTGELFF. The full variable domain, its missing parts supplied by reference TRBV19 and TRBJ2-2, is DGGITQSPKYLFRKEGQNVTLSCEQNLNHDAMYWYRQDPGQGLRLIYYSQIVNDFQKGDIAEGYSVSREKKESFPLTVTSAQKNPTAFYLCASSIGRMNTGELFFGEGSRLTVL.

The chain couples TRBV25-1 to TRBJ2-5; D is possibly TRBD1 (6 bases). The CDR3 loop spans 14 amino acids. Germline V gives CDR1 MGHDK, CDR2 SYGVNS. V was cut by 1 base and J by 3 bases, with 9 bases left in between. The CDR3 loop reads CASSEWAGEETQYF. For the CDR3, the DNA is TGTGCCAGCAGTGAATGGGCAGGGGAAGAGACCCAGTACTTC.

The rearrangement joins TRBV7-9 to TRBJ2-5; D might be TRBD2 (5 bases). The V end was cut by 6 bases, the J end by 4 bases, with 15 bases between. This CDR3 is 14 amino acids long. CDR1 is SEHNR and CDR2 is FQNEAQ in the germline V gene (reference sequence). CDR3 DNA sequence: TGTGCCAGCAGGATAGGACGGGGAAGAGAGACCCAGTACTTC. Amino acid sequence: CASRIGRGRETQYF.

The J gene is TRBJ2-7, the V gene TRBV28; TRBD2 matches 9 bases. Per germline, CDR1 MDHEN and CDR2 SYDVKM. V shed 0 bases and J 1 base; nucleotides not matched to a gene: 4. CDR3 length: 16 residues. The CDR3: CASSLWTSGSSYEQYF. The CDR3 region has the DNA TGTGCCAGCAGTTTATGGACTAGCGGATCTTCCTACGAGCAGTACTTC.

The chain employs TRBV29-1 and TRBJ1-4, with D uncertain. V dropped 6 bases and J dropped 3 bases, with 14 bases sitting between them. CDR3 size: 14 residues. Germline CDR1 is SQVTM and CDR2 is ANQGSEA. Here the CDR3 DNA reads TGCAGCGTCGCCTTCGGAGGACCTAATGAAAAACTGTTTTTT. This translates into CSVAFGGPNEKLFF.

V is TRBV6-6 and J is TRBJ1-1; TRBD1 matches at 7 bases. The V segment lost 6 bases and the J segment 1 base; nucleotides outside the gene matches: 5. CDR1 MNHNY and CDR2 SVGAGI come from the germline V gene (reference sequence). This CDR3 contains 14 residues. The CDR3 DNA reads TGTGCCAGCAGCCCCAGGGGGAAGAACACTGAAGCTTTCTTT. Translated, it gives CASSPRGKNTEAFF.

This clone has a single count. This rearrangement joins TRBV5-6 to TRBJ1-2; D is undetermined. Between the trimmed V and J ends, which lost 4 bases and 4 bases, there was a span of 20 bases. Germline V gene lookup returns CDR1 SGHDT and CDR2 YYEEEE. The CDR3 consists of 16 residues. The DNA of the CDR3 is TGTGCCAGCAGCCTCAGAGGACTTGCAGGTCCCTATGGCTACACCTTC. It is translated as CASSLRGLAGPYGYTF.

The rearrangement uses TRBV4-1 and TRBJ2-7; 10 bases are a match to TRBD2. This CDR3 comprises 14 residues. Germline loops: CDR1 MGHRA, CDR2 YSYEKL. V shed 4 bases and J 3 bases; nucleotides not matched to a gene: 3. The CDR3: CASSRGLADYEQYV. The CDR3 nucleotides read TGCGCCAGCAGCCGCGGACTAGCGGACTACGAGCAGTACGTC.

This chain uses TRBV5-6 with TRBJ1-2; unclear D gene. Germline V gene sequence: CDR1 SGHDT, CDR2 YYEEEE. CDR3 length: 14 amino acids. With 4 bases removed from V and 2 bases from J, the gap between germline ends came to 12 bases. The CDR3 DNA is TGTGCCAGCAGCGAACGCGGAAGGAACTATGGCTACACCTTC. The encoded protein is CASSERGRNYGYTF. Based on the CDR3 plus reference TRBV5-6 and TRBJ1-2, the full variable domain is DAGVTQSPTHLIKTRGQQVTLRCSPKSGHDTVSWYQQALGQGPQFIFQYYEEEERQRGNFPDRFSGHQFPNYSSELNVNALLLGDSALYLCASSERGRNYGYTFGSGTRLTVV.

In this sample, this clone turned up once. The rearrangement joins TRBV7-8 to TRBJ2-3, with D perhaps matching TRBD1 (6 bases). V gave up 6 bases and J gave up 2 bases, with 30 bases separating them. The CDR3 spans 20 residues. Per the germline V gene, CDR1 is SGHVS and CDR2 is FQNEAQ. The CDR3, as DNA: TGTGCCAGCAGTACTCCCAAACCCAGTGGGGGCGGCTTCTACACAGATACGCAGTATTTT. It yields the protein CASSTPKPSGGGFYTDTQYF.

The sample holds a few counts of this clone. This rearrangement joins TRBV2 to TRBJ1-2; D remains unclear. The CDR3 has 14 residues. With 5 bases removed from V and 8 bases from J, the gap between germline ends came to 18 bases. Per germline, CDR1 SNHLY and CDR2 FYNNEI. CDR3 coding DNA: TGTGCCAGCAGTCCTTCGGGCCTCCCGGGAGGCTACACCTTC. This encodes CASSPSGLPGGYTF.

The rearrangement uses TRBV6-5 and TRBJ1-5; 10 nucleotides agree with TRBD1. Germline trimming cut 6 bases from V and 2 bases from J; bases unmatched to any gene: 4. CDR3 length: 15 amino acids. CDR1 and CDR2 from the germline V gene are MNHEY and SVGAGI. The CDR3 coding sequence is TGTGCCAGCAGCCTCGGACAGGGGGGCAATCAGCCCCAGCATTTT. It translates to CASSLGQGGNQPQHF.

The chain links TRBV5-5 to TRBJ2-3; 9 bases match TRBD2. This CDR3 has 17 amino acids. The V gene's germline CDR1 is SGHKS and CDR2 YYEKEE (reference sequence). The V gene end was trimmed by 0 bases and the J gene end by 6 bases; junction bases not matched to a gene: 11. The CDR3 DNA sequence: TGTGCCAGCAGCTTGGGCGTTAGCGGGAGCATCTTTGATACGCAGTATTTT. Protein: CASSLGVSGSIFDTQYF.

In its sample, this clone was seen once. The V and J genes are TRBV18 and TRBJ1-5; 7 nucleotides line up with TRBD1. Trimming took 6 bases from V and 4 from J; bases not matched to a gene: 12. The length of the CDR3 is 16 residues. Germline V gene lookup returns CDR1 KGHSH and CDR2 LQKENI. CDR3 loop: CASSAGQVQNNQPQHF. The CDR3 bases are TGTGCCAGCTCCGCTGGACAGGTTCAAAATAATCAGCCCCAGCATTTT.

This CDR3 reads CASSLVGSGGYNEQFF. CDR3 nucleotide sequence: TGTGCCAGCAGTCTCGTCGGTAGCGGGGGTTACAATGAGCAGTTCTTC. V and J are TRBV2 and TRBJ2-1; 9 bases fit TRBD2. CDR1 is SNHLY, CDR2 FYNNEI, per germline. This CDR3 is built from 16 residues. Trimming removed 5 bases from V and 4 bases from J; junction bases left unmatched: 9.

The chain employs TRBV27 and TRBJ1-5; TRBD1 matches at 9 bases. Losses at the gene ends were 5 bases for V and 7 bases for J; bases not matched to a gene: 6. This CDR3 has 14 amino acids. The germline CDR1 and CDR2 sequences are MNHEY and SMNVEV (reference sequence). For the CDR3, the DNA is TGTGCCAGCAGTCGACAGGGGGTGGGGCAGCCCCAGCATTTT. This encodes CASSRQGVGQPQHF.

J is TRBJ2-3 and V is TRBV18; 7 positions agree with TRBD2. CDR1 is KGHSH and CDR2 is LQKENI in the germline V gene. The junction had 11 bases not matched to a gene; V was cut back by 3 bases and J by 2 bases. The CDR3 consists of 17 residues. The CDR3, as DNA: TGTGCCAGCTCACCCCCGGGCACAGCGGGGTACACAGATACGCAGTATTTT. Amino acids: CASSPPGTAGYTDTQYF.

The CDR3 reads CASSSRTSKETQYF. The DNA of the CDR3 is TGTGCCAGCAGTTCCCGGACTAGCAAGGAGACCCAGTACTTC. The chain recombines TRBV7-8 with TRBJ2-5, with 8 nucleotides matching TRBD2. Germline CDR1 and CDR2: SGHVS and FQNEAQ. This CDR3 comprises 14 residues. J was trimmed by 5 bases and V by 6 bases; bases with no gene match: 8.

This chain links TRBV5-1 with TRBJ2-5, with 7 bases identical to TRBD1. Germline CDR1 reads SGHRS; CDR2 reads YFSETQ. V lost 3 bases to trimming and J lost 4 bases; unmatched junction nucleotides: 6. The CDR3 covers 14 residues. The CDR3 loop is CASSWGRGRETQYF. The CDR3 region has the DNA TGCGCCAGCAGCTGGGGCAGGGGGAGAGAGACCCAGTACTTC.